The clone carrying this TCR beta chain was seen repeatedly, ten times or more. Its specificity is unknown. These data come from a study of early T cells in non-severe SARS-CoV-2 infection. Study-level background: Bulk RNA taken from unsorted whole blood was sequenced, leaving chains unpaired. Study observations and caveats: Lookups in VDJdb leaned toward anti-spike CD8 responses and missed private and CD4 specificities.

Trimming took off 3 bases at V and 5 bases at J, with 11 bases between the two ends. The CDR3 is made up of 13 amino acids. Tagging with unique molecular identifiers was applied to individual cDNA molecules. A single record per CDR3 protein comes from TCRdb applying MiXCR to the 5' RACE reads. The data contain some 33,000 distinct CDR3 sequences, under 6% of them singletons. The chain couples TRBV12-3 or TRBV12-4 to TRBJ2-7; weak D call: TRBD1 (7 bases). This clonotype was sampled from an adult who was a healthcare worker with PCR-confirmed SARS-CoV-2 infection or an uninfected control (not recorded which). Source material: whole blood. In DNA form, the CDR3 reads TGTGCCAGCAGTTTCGGAGGGGGCCACGAGCAGTACTTC. It encodes CASSFGGGHEQYF.